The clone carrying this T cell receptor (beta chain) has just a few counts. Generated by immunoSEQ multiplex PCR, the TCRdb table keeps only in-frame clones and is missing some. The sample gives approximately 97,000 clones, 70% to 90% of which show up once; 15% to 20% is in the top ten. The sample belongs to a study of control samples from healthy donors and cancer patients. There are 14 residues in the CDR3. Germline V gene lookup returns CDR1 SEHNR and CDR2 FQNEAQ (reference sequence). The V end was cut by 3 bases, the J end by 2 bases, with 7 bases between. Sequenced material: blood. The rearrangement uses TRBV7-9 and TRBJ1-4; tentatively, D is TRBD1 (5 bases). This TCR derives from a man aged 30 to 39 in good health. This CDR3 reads CASSFGGTNEKLFF. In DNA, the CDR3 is TGTGCCAGCAGCTTCGGGGGGACTAATGAAAAACTGTTTTTT.